These 11 T cell receptor beta chains were sequenced from one sample in a study of blood T cell repertoires in COVID-19. Here immunoSEQ multiplex PCR was the method, and the copy in TCRdb shows in-frame clones only, minus some. The sample has 370,000 or so clones; roughly 86% are singletons. Specimen: PBMCs or T cells enriched from blood (not recorded which). Receptor source: a man aged 25 to 45 who had recovered from COVID-19.

This chain joins TRBV19 and TRBJ1-3; possibly TRBD1 for D (6 bases). Germline V gives CDR1 LNHDA, CDR2 SQIVND (reference sequence). The ends were cut back, 1 base at V and 0 bases at J, with 16 bases in the middle. The CDR3 consists of 18 residues. Here the CDR3 reads CASSIGLRGSSSGNTIYF. DNA for the CDR3: TGTGCCAGTAGTATAGGCCTAAGGGGGTCGAGCTCTGGAAACACCATATATTTT. Supplemented by reference TRBV19 and TRBJ1-3, the full variable domain reads DGGITQSPKYLFRKEGQNVTLSCEQNLNHDAMYWYRQDPGQGLRLIYYSQIVNDFQKGDIAEGYSVSREKKESFPLTVTSAQKNPTAFYLCASSIGLRGSSSGNTIYFGEGSWLTVV.

The chain recombines TRBV18 with TRBJ1-5; perhaps TRBD1 as D (6 bases). Deletions cut 4 bases from V and 2 bases from J, with 15 bases between. This CDR3 is built from 16 residues. The V gene's germline CDR1 is KGHSH and CDR2 LQKENI. The CDR3 reads CASSQGDRLGNQPQHF. CDR3 nucleotide sequence: TGTGCCAGCTCACAGGGAGACAGGCTAGGCAATCAGCCCCAGCATTTT.

The chain has TRBV18 and TRBJ1-5, with 7 bases identical to TRBD1. This CDR3 spans 13 amino acids. J lost 4 bases, V lost 6 bases, and 3 bases had no gene match. The germline gives CDR1 KGHSH, CDR2 LQKENI. DNA of the CDR3: TGTGCCAGCTCCTACAGGGGAAATCAGCCCCAGCATTTT. This sequence encodes CASSYRGNQPQHF.

The chain combines TRBV6-5 with TRBJ2-2, with 10 bases identical to TRBD1. Germline V gives CDR1 MNHEY, CDR2 SVGAGI. The CDR3 length is 15 residues. V lost 6 bases to trimming and J lost 4 bases; unmatched junction nucleotides: 5. The CDR3 is CASSRDRGRTGELFF. The DNA of the CDR3 is TGTGCCAGCAGCCGCGACAGGGGGCGCACCGGGGAGCTGTTTTTT.

This chain joins TRBV30 and TRBJ1-5; a weak D match, TRBD1 (6 bases). Germline CDR1 is GTSNPN and CDR2 is SVGIG (reference sequence). The CDR3 consists of 21 residues. The V and J ends lost 4 bases and 0 bases respectively, with 31 bases between them. CDR3 in DNA: TGTGCCTGGAAATCCCGCCTCAGAGGGGGGGCGCGGAATTGTAGCAATCAGCCCCAGCATTTT. This encodes CAWKSRLRGGARNCSNQPQHF.

This chain uses TRBV10-1 with TRBJ2-2; D remains unclear. The CDR3 length is 12 residues. The V end lost 9 bases, the J end lost 2 bases, and 7 bases lay between the germline ends. The germline gives CDR1 WNHNN, CDR2 SYGVQD (reference sequence). The CDR3 reads CASTGNTGELFF. DNA for the CDR3: TGCGCCAGTACGGGTAACACCGGGGAGCTGTTTTTT.

In this sample, this clone turned up once. The rearrangement uses TRBV29-1 and TRBJ2-7, with TRBD1 identical over 7 bases. V gave up 2 bases and J gave up 4 bases; unmatched junction bases: 5. Germline CDR1 reads SQVTM; CDR2 reads ANQGSEA. This CDR3 spans 13 amino acids. The CDR3 protein is CSVELGGRYEQYF. CDR3 coding DNA: TGCAGCGTTGAATTAGGGGGCAGGTACGAGCAGTACTTC.

This clone was seen once. This chain joins TRBV19 and TRBJ1-2, with 7 bases lining up with TRBD1. V gave up 8 bases and J gave up 2 bases; unmatched junction bases: 8. CDR1 LNHDA and CDR2 SQIVND come from the germline V gene (reference sequence). CDR3 length equals 14 residues. For the CDR3, the DNA is TGTGCCAGTGATGACAGGGCCTCCAACTATGGCTACACCTTC. It encodes CASDDRASNYGYTF.

V usage is TRBV5-5 and J usage is TRBJ1-4; D ambiguous. The germline V gene encodes CDR1 SGHKS and CDR2 YYEKEE (reference sequence). There are 13 residues in the CDR3. V was clipped by 2 bases and J by 8 bases, with 10 bases between them. For the CDR3, the DNA is TGTGCCAGCAGCTTTCGGAGCGGGGAAAAACTGTTTTTT. It specifies CASSFRSGEKLFF.

V and J are TRBV24-1 and TRBJ2-1; D remains ambiguous. Germline CDR1 KGHDR, CDR2 SFDVKD. Trimming pared 3 bases from V and 4 bases from J, leaving 15 bases between. The CDR3 has 16 amino acids. The CDR3 DNA is TGTGCCACCAGTGATGGCTCTAGTTCGTCTTACAATGAGCAGTTCTTC. Translated, it gives CATSDGSSSSYNEQFF.

This clone came up once. V is TRBV7-3 and J is TRBJ1-5, with a possible D match to TRBD1 (5 bases). Germline V gene sequence: CDR1 SGHTA, CDR2 FQGTGA. CDR3 length: 12 residues. Trimming pared 2 bases from V and 7 bases from J, leaving 6 bases between. CDR3 sequence: CASSLGAQPQHF. Written as DNA, the CDR3 is TGTGCCAGCAGCTTAGGGGCCCAGCCCCAGCATTTT.